The 21 T cell receptor beta chains below were found in one sample sequenced in a study of Ad26.COV2.S vaccination and SARS-CoV-2 variants (dated by TCRdb to about 2021). The treatment or condition label, read with the paper, signifies: 19 received Ad26.COV2.S at low or high dose, single or two shots; about five received placebo; per-sample allocation not given. For vaccine and placebo recipients, the sequenced repertoires came from samples collected on day 63 after the first injection. Library preparation was by the immunoSEQ multiplex PCR assay. TCRdb carries this immuneACCESS record with in-frame sequences only. Its versions omit some clonotypes, under half of them owing to an unresolved V gene in the studies checked, with the rest unexplained. The sample yields hundreds of thousands of clones; 70% to 90% were counted once. The ten most abundant clones make up 1.5% of the sample. The sequencing used peripheral blood, collected in a trial of Ad26.COV2.S vaccine versus placebo. Receptors originate from a person between 18 and 60 years old who received the Ad26.COV2.S COVID-19 vaccine or a placebo.

The V and J genes are TRBV30 and TRBJ2-1, with TRBD2 as a possible D gene (5 bases). The CDR3 totals 12 residues. Per the germline V gene, CDR1 is GTSNPN and CDR2 is SVGIG (reference sequence). V was trimmed by 7 bases and J by 6 bases, leaving 13 bases between them. This CDR3 is CASSLSGNEQFF. The CDR3 DNA sequence: TGTGCCTCCTCCCTGAGCGGCAATGAGCAGTTCTTC.

The chain joins TRBV5-4 to TRBJ1-5; 9 bases map to TRBD1. The CDR3 is 17 amino acids. The germline gives CDR1 SGHNT, CDR2 YYREEE (reference sequence). Germline trimming cut 4 bases from V and 0 bases from J; bases unmatched to any gene: 8. The CDR3 region is CASSGGQGPDSNQPQHF. The CDR3 nucleotides read TGTGCCAGCAGCGGGGGACAGGGCCCCGATAGCAATCAGCCCCAGCATTTT. The full variable domain, its missing parts supplied by reference TRBV5-4 and TRBJ1-5, is ETGVTQSPTHLIKTRGQQVTLRCSSQSGHNTVSWYQQALGQGPQFIFQYYREEENGRGNFPPRFSGLQFPNYSSELNVNALELDDSALYLCASSGGQGPDSNQPQHFGDGTRLSIL.

The V gene is TRBV19, the J gene TRBJ2-1; D is ambiguous. Trimming removed 3 bases from V and 0 bases from J, with 9 bases in between. Germline lookup yields CDR1 LNHDA and CDR2 SQIVND (reference sequence). This CDR3 spans 15 amino acids. DNA of the CDR3: TGTGCCAGTAGTATTACAAGGAGCTCCTACAATGAGCAGTTCTTC. Translation: CASSITRSSYNEQFF.

The chain employs TRBV6-5 and TRBJ2-3, with D tentatively TRBD2 (6 bases). In germline, CDR1 is MNHEY, CDR2 SVGAGI. This CDR3 comprises 15 residues. Trimming took 6 bases from V and 0 from J, leaving 13 bases between them. CDR3 coding DNA: TGTGCCAGCAGCTCCAGCGGGTCTAGCACAGATACGCAGTATTTT. It yields the protein CASSSSGSSTDTQYF.

For this clone: This sample includes further DNA sequences coding for the same CDR3. V and J are TRBV5-1 and TRBJ2-7; D uncertain. The CDR3 is 12 residues long. CDR1 is SGHRS and CDR2 is YFSETQ in the germline V gene. V dropped 4 bases and J dropped 4 bases, with 9 bases sitting between them. In DNA form, the CDR3 reads TGCGCCAGCAGCGCCGGAAGTTACGAGCAGTACTTC. Translated, it gives CASSAGSYEQYF.

This clone was found a few times. This chain uses TRBV7-9 with TRBJ2-7, with a possible D match to TRBD2 (6 bases). Germline CDR1 is SEHNR and CDR2 is FQNEAQ (reference sequence). CDR3 size: 14 residues. V lost 3 bases and J 2 bases, leaving 11 bases between the germline ends. The CDR3 sequence is CASSFSSGAYEQYF. CDR3 sequence (DNA): TGTGCCAGCAGCTTTTCTTCGGGGGCCTACGAGCAGTACTTC.

V is TRBV5-8 and J is TRBJ1-2, with D unresolved. V was trimmed by 2 bases and J by 3 bases, leaving 11 bases between them. Germline values: CDR1 SGHTS, CDR2 YDEGEE. CDR3 length: 14 amino acids. The CDR3, as DNA: TGTGCCAGCAGCTTCCCCCTCGGCCACTATGGCTACACCTTC. Its protein is CASSFPLGHYGYTF.

Comment on this clone: The identical CDR3 is also encoded by other nucleotide sequences in the sample. J is TRBJ2-1 and V is TRBV20-1; D is ambiguous. V lost 3 bases and J lost 6, with 3 bases in between. Germline assignment: CDR1 DFQATT and CDR2 SNEGSKA (reference sequence). The CDR3 extends over 10 amino acids. The CDR3 sequence: CSASPNEQFF. In nucleotides, the CDR3 is TGCAGTGCTAGTCCCAATGAGCAGTTCTTC.

In regard to this clone: Additional DNA sequences in this sample encode the identical CDR3. The V and J genes are TRBV2 and TRBJ2-7; 8 bases fit TRBD1. V lost 6 bases and J lost 0; bases outside the gene matches: 4. The CDR3 is 14 amino acids. Looked up from germline, CDR1 is SNHLY and CDR2 is FYNNEI. DNA for the CDR3: TGTGCCAGCAGATACAGGGGGAGCTCCTACGAGCAGTACTTC. It codes for CASRYRGSSYEQYF. Full variable domain (missing parts from reference TRBV2 and TRBJ2-7): EPEVTQTPSHQVTQMGQEVILRCVPISNHLYFYWYRQILGQKVEFLVSFYNNEISEKSEIFDDQFSVERPDGSNFTLKIRSTKLEDSAMYFCASRYRGSSYEQYFGPGTRLTVT.

The rearrangement links TRBV6-2 or TRBV6-3 to TRBJ2-7; 8 bases align to TRBD1. With V trimmed by 3 bases and J by 2 bases, 6 bases remained unmatched. This CDR3 has 15 residues. The germline CDR1 and CDR2 sequences are MNHEY and SVGEGT. The CDR3 loop is CASSYLYRGAYEQYF. The CDR3 DNA reads TGTGCCAGCAGTTATCTATACAGGGGGGCCTACGAGCAGTACTTC.

The chain has TRBV29-1 and TRBJ2-6, with a possible D match to TRBD1 (6 bases). CDR3 length: 14 residues. Germline loops: CDR1 SQVTM, CDR2 ANQGSEA. Trimming shortened V by 6 bases and J by 0 bases, and 9 bases separated the two germline ends. The DNA of the CDR3 is TGCAGCGTCCGACAGGTCTCTGGGGCCAACGTCCTGACTTTC. It translates to CSVRQVSGANVLTF.

This clone was picked up one time. The V gene is TRBV12-3 or TRBV12-4, the J gene TRBJ2-1; TRBD2 is a possible D gene (5 bases). Trimming removed 11 bases at V and 9 bases at J, with 20 bases between. The CDR3 extends over 13 amino acids. The CDR3: CAGSWEPRGEQFF. In DNA, the CDR3 is TGTGCCGGTTCCTGGGAGCCCCGGGGTGAGCAGTTCTTC.

The V call is TRBV5-1, the J call TRBJ2-2, with TRBD2 matching over 7 bases. The CDR3 has 17 amino acids. The ends lost 3 bases at V and 0 bases at J; junction bases unmatched: 8. CDR1 and CDR2 (germline): SGHRS, YFSETQ. The chain's CDR3 is CASSSHPLASNTGELFF. CDR3 bases: TGCGCCAGCAGCTCGCACCCACTAGCGTCGAACACCGGGGAGCTGTTTTTT.

The genes are TRBV18 and TRBJ2-5; 7 nucleotides line up with TRBD1. CDR3 length: 15 amino acids. Germline assignment: CDR1 KGHSH and CDR2 LQKENI. Trimming at V came to 3 bases and at J to 3 bases, leaving 7 bases not matched to a gene. DNA for the CDR3: TGTGCCAGCTCACCTCCCAGACAGGGAAAAGAGACCCAGTACTTC. Its translation is CASSPPRQGKETQYF.

This chain joins TRBV18 and TRBJ2-5; D tentatively reads TRBD1 or TRBD2 (5 bases each). This CDR3 region has 16 residues. The V end was cut by 2 bases, the J end by 1 base, with 14 bases between. CDR1 is KGHSH, CDR2 LQKENI, per germline. CDR3 in amino acids: CASSPVGPSSQETQYF. CDR3 coding DNA: TGTGCCAGCTCACCAGTGGGACCGTCAAGCCAAGAGACCCAGTACTTC.

The V and J genes are TRBV24-1 and TRBJ1-2; 7 nucleotides align to TRBD1. This CDR3 contains 16 residues. CDR1 and CDR2 (germline): KGHDR, SFDVKD. The V gene end was trimmed by 4 bases and the J gene end by 4 bases; junction bases not matched to a gene: 11. The CDR3 DNA reads as TGTGCCACCAGTGACTCCCGACAGGGAGGGCTCTATGGCTACACCTTC. Amino acids: CATSDSRQGGLYGYTF.

This clone occurred a few times. Other DNA sequences in this sample translate to the same CDR3. The V call is TRBV18, the J call TRBJ2-7; maybe TRBD1 (6 bases). Germline CDR1 reads KGHSH; CDR2 reads LQKENI. This CDR3 is built from 13 residues. Trimming removed 2 bases at V and 5 bases at J, with 10 bases between. The CDR3 is CASSPDRSDEQYF. The CDR3 nucleotides are TGTGCCAGCTCACCAGACAGGTCGGACGAGCAGTACTTC. The whole variable domain, remainder taken from reference TRBV18 and TRBJ2-7, is NAGVMQNPRHLVRRRGQEARLRCSPMKGHSHVYWYRQLPEEGLKFMVYLQKENIIDESGMPKERFSAEFPKEGPSILRIQQVVRGDSAAYFCASSPDRSDEQYFGPGTRLTVT.

V and J are TRBV25-1 and TRBJ1-1; no firm D call. The V end lost 4 bases, the J end lost 1 base, and 13 bases lay between the germline ends. The length of the CDR3 is 15 residues. Per germline, CDR1 MGHDK and CDR2 SYGVNS. The CDR3 here is CASSAPGRTNTEAFF. In DNA form, the CDR3 reads TGTGCCAGCAGTGCGCCAGGACGGACGAACACTGAAGCTTTCTTT.

The V call is TRBV11-1, the J call TRBJ2-5; TRBD2 matches at 10 bases. Germline V gene lookup returns CDR1 SGHAT and CDR2 FQDESV (reference sequence). This CDR3 spans 15 amino acids. The junction had 8 bases not matched to a gene; V was cut back by 5 bases and J by 5 bases. The CDR3 bases are TGTGCCAGCAGCCCTTTCGCTAGCGGGGGTGAGACCCAGTACTTC. Protein: CASSPFASGGETQYF.

The V gene is TRBV10-3, the J gene TRBJ2-2; D is undetermined. This CDR3 has 12 amino acids. The V and J ends lost 6 bases and 7 bases respectively, with 9 bases between them. The germline V gene has CDR1 ENHRY and CDR2 SYGVKD. Here the CDR3 reads CAISQKGGELFF. As DNA, the CDR3 is TGTGCCATCAGCCAGAAAGGCGGGGAGCTGTTTTTT.

As concerns this clone: The same CDR3 can be traced to other DNA sequences in this sample. This sequence joins TRBV19 and TRBJ1-5; D remains unclear. V dropped 3 bases and J dropped 4 bases, with 10 bases sitting between them. This CDR3 region has 14 residues. CDR1 and CDR2 (germline): LNHDA, SQIVND (reference sequence). The CDR3 sequence is CASSISGSNQPQHF. DNA for the CDR3: TGTGCCAGTAGTATCTCGGGGTCGAATCAGCCCCAGCATTTT.